This T cell receptor beta chain appears in the sequencing data of a study of blood T cells in healthy people across ages. Next came a second PCR, run for roughly 6 to 11 cycles, which used a sample-barcoded 5' primer along with a J-beta primer mix. TCRdb ran MiXCR on the 5' RACE reads and lists one entry per CDR3 protein. Counted here are approximately 1.5 million distinct CDR3 sequences, about 31% occurring once; the ten biggest clones make up roughly 10%. Approximately 9.2 milliliters was the volume of peripheral blood drawn from each donor. Germline CDR1 and CDR2: SQVTM and ANQGSEA. The germline V and J ends were trimmed by 6 bases and 0 bases, with 10 bases remaining between them. The CDR3 sequence is 13 residues long.

This chain links TRBV29-1 with TRBJ2-3, with TRBD2 as a possible D gene (5 bases). Sample: blood. The sequence derives from a woman aged 30 to 39 in good health. DNA of the CDR3: TGCAGCGTCGGGGAGCGGAGCACAGATACGCAGTATTTT. It codes for CSVGERSTDTQYF.